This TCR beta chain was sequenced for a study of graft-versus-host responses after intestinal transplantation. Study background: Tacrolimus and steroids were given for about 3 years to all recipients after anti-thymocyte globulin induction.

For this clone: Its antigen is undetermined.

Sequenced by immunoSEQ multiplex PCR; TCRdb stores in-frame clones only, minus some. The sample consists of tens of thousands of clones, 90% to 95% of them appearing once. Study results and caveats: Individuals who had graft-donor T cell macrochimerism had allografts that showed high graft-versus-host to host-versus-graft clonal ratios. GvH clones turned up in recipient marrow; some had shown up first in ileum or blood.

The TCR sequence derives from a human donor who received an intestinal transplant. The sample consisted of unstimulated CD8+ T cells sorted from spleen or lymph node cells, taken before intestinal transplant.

This CDR3 reads CASASPGLGPTGELFF. The CDR3 DNA is TGTGCCAGCGCCTCACCGGGACTAGGGCCCACCGGGGAGCTGTTTTTT. This chain uses TRBV28 with TRBJ2-2; 8 bases are a match to TRBD2. Germline trimming cut 8 bases from V and 4 bases from J; bases unmatched to any gene: 12. Per the germline V gene, CDR1 is MDHEN and CDR2 is SYDVKM. The CDR3 runs to 16 residues.